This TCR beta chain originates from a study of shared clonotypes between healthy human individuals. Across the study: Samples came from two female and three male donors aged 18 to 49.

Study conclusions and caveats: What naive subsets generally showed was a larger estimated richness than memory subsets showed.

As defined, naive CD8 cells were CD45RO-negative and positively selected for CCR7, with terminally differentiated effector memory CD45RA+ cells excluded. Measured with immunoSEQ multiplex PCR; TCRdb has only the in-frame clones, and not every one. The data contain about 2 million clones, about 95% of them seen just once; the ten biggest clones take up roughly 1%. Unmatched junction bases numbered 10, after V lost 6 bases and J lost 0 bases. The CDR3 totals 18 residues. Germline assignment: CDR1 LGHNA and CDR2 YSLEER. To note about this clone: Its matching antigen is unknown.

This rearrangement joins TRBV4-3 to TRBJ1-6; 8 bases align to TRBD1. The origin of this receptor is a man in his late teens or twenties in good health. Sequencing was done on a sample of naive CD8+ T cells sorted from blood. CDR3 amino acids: CASSEGQGSYSYNSPLHF. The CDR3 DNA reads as TGCGCCAGCAGTGAAGGACAGGGATCCTACTCCTATAATTCACCCCTCCACTTT.